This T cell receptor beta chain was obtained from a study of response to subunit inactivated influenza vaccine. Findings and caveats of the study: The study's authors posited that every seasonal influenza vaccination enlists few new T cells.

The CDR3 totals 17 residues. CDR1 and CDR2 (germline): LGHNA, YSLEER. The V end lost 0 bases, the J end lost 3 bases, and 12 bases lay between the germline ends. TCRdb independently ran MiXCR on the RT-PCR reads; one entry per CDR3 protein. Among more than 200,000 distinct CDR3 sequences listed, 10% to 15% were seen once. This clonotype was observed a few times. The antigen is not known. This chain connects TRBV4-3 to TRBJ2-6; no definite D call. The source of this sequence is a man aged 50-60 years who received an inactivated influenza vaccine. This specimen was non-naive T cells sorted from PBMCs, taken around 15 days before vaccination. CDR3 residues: CASSQDRSSNGANVLTF. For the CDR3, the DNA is TGCGCCAGCAGCCAAGATCGGTCAAGTAATGGGGCCAACGTCCTGACTTTC.